This T cell receptor (beta chain) was profiled in a study of cytomegalovirus exposure and HLA in healthy donors. Study-level points and caveats: TCR beta chains numbering 150 to 200 were designated cytomegalovirus-associated. Under in vitro conditions, a few CMV-associated chains were confirmed as specific for CMV antigens. Later analysis reportedly placed an Asian-associated ancestry cluster below the roughly 600-donor mean in N-insertions.

About this clone: Its antigen is not known.

Researchers ran the PCR with 60 Vbeta and 13 Jbeta primers. Clones were read by immunoSEQ multiplex PCR, and TCRdb kept only the in-frame ones, dropping some. The table lists about 110,000 clones, 65% to 80% of them singletons. CDR1 and CDR2 (germline): SGHVS, FNYEAQ. The CDR3 is made up of 15 amino acids. V lost 5 bases and J 3 bases, leaving 16 bases between the germline ends. The clonotype comes from a woman in her fifties or sixties in good health and CMV-seropositive. Sequenced material: PBMCs. The chain has TRBV7-6 and TRBJ2-5, with D possibly being TRBD2 (6 bases). For the CDR3, the DNA is TGTGCCAGCAGCCGGGAAGAAGCGGGTGAAGAGACCCAGTACTTC. As protein: CASSREEAGEETQYF.